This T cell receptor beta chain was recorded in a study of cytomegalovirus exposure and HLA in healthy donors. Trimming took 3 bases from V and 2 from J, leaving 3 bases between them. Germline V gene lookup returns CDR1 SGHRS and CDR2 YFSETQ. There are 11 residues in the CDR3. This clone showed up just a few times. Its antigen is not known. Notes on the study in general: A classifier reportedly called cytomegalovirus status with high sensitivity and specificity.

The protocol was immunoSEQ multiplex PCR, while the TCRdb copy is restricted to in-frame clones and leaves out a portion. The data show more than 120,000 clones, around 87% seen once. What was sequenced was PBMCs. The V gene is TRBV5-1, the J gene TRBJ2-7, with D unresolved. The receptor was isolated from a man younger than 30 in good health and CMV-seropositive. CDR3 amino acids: CASSSPYEQYF. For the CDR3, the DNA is TGCGCCAGCAGCTCTCCCTACGAGCAGTACTTC.